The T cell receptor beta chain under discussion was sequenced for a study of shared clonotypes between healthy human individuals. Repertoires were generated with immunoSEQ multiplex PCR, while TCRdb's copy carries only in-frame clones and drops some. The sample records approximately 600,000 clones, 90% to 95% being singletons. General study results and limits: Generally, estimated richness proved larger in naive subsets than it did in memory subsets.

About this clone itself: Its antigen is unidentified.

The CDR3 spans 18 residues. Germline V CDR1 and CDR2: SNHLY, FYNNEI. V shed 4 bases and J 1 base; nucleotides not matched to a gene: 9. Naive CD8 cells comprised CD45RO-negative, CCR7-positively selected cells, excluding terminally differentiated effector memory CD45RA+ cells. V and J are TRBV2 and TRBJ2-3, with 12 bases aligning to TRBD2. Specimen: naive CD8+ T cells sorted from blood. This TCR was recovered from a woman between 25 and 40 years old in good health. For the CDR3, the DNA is TGTGCCAGCAGTGTTTGGTCTAGCGGGAGGGAAGGCACAGATACGCAGTATTTT. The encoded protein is CASSVWSSGREGTDTQYF.